This T cell receptor beta chain stems from a study of CD8+ T cells in alopecia areata. Study at large: It was oral tofacitinib, at 5 to 10 mg twice daily, that treated patients received.

This CDR3 has 14 residues. V dropped 6 bases and J dropped 0; count of bases not matched to a gene: 4. Germline V gene data show CDR1 as SNHLY and CDR2 as FYNNEI. cDNA prepared by RNA extraction and subsequent reverse transcription served as the template for sequencing. Measured with immunoSEQ multiplex PCR; TCRdb has only the in-frame clones, and not every one. The table includes around 200,000 clones, 55% to 70% detected once. Treatment noted: oral pan-JAK inhibitor, 5-10 mg twice daily. This clone came up a few times. The sequencing here drew on CD4+ T cells sorted from blood, taken at week 4, from a patient treated with tofacitinib. The clonotype was recovered from a human donor with alopecia areata. The chain couples TRBV2 to TRBJ1-1; TRBD1 aligns across 7 bases. The CDR3 loop is CASREGQLNTEAFF. The CDR3, as DNA: TGTGCCAGCAGAGAGGGACAGTTGAACACTGAAGCTTTCTTT.